Below, 5 T cell receptor beta chains from the same sample are listed, as sequenced in a study of shared clonotypes between healthy human individuals. Profiled with immunoSEQ multiplex PCR; TCRdb holds only in-frame clones, not every one. The sample has roughly 680,000 clones; roughly two thirds are singletons. The sequencing input was memory CD4+ T cells sorted from blood. The subset denotes: CD45RA-negative fraction. Receptors were obtained from a woman aged 25-40 years in good health.

The J gene is TRBJ2-5, the V gene TRBV9; possibly TRBD1 for D (6 bases). The CDR3 is made up of 14 amino acids. Trimming cost V 8 bases and J 5 bases, with 19 bases left between them. Germline CDR1 and CDR2: SGDLS and YYNGEE. CDR3: CAREYGGQPETQYF. CDR3 bases: TGTGCCAGAGAATATGGAGGACAGCCCGAGACCCAGTACTTC.

The rearrangement uses TRBV18 and TRBJ2-7; D may be TRBD1 or TRBD2 (5 bases each). The V end lost 3 bases, the J end lost 6 bases, and 12 bases lay between the germline ends. The length of the CDR3 is 13 residues. Germline V lookup: CDR1 KGHSH, CDR2 LQKENI. The CDR3 DNA follows: TGTGCCAGCTCACCGGGGGACCGACGCGAGCAGTACTTC. It translates to CASSPGDRREQYF.

This chain connects TRBV4-2 to TRBJ2-3, with 8 bases identical to TRBD2. CDR1 and CDR2 from the germline V gene are LGHNA and YNFKEQ. This CDR3 contains 15 residues. The V gene end was trimmed by 0 bases and the J gene end by 3 bases; junction bases not matched to a gene: 2. The CDR3 DNA follows: TGTGCCAGCAGCCAAGAGACTAGCGAAACAGATACGCAGTATTTT. The encoded protein is CASSQETSETDTQYF.

The CDR3 nucleotides are TGTGCCAGCATCAGACAGGGTAGTTCCTCTGGGGCCAACGTCCTGACTTTC. Translation: CASIRQGSSSGANVLTF. This chain connects TRBV2 to TRBJ2-6, with 7 bases aligning to TRBD1. The junction had 9 bases not matched to a gene; V was cut back by 7 bases and J by 0 bases. Germline V lookup: CDR1 SNHLY, CDR2 FYNNEI. There are 17 residues in the CDR3.

CDR3 loop: CASSRNGGETQYF. The CDR3, as DNA: TGTGCCAGCAGCCGAAACGGGGGGGAGACCCAGTACTTC. The gene calls are TRBV7-2 and TRBJ2-5; 7 bases match TRBD2. Trimming took 5 bases from V and 5 from J; bases not matched to a gene: 5. The CDR3 length is 13 residues. Germline loops: CDR1 SGHTA, CDR2 FQGNSA.